This TCR beta chain was captured by sequencing in a study of cytomegalovirus exposure and HLA in healthy donors. Findings and caveats of the study: With DRB1 most and HLA-C fewest, TCR association rates differed between HLA loci in a later analysis.

Likely unrecorded immune exposures existed in these nominally healthy donors. This clone has more than one count but fewer than ten. What it binds is unknown. The trim removed 8 bases at V and 10 bases at J, leaving 10 bases unmatched. CDR1 MGHDK and CDR2 SYGVNS come from the germline V gene. The CDR3 consists of 13 residues. Primers: 60 Vbeta forward and 13 Jbeta reverse. Data came from immunoSEQ multiplex PCR; TCRdb stores just in-frame clones and leaves some out. Of about 130,000 clones listed, almost 85% are singletons. V and J are TRBV25-1 and TRBJ2-1; the match to TRBD2 covers 8 bases. The clonotype originates from a boy under 10 years old in good health and CMV-seronegative. The material sequenced was PBMCs. CDR3 region: CASRHGGGREQFF. The CDR3 DNA reads as TGTGCCAGCCGTCACGGCGGGGGGAGGGAGCAGTTCTTC.